This record looks at one TCR beta chain sequence and its context. The CDR3 runs 14 residues. CDR1 is MNHNS, CDR2 SASEGT, per germline. This sample was taken from a study of T cells expressing NK-cell markers. TCRdb reprocessed the 5' RACE reads; each CDR3 protein has one entry and no DNA is given. In all, the sample yields approximately 440,000 distinct CDR3 sequences. Material for sequencing was blood T cells: a sorted CD56 or NKG2C T cell subset, CD4+ or CD8+ T cells, or bulk PBMC T cells (not recorded which). The source is a woman aged 50 to 60 in good health. The V and J genes are TRBV6-1 and TRBJ2-1; TCRdb selects TRBD1, and the lack of DNA leaves this call unchecked. This chain's CDR3 is CASRGTTVGNEQFF.